The clone carrying this T cell receptor beta chain was counted a few times. Its antigen is unknown. The CDR3 runs to 16 residues. Trimming took 4 bases from V and 4 from J; bases not matched to a gene: 6. Looked up from germline, CDR1 is MNHEY and CDR2 is SVGAGI. Sequencing targeted expressed TCRB transcripts, as all isolated RNA had been reverse transcribed. Here immunoSEQ multiplex PCR was the method, and the copy in TCRdb shows in-frame clones only, minus some. This sample has 630,000 or so clones, with around an eighth found just once. Sorting based on CD45RO/CCR7/CD25/CD127/CD95/CD27 separated CD4+ naive, central memory, regulatory and stem cell-like memory cells. The data derive from a study of beta chain features in type 1 diabetes. Regarding the study as a whole: The influence of HLA type on TCRB rearrangement stayed undetermined. An over-representation of cells with high TCR expression could result from cDNA sequencing. Moderate yet significant TCRB CDR3 shortening was seen in Type 1 diabetes patients in all four CD4+ subsets.

This chain links TRBV6-5 with TRBJ2-1, with TRBD2 matching over 11 bases. Sequences were obtained from naive CD4+ T cells from blood. This sequence was found in a man younger than 30 with type 1 diabetes. The CDR3 DNA reads TGTGCCAGCAGTTCAACCCCTAGCGGGAGGTACAATGAGCAGTTCTTC. Translating gives CASSSTPSGRYNEQFF.